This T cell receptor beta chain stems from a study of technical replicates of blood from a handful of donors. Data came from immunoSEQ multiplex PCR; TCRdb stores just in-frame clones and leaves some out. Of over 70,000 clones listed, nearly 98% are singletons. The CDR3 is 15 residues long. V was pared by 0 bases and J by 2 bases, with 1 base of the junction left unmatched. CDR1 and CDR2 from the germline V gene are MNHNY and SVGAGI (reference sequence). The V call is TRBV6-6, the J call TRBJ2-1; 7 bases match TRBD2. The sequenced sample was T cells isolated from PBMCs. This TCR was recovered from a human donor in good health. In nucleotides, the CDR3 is TGTGCCAGCAGTTACTCCAGCGGGGCCTACAATGAGCAGTTCTTC. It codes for CASSYSSGAYNEQFF.